The present T cell receptor (beta chain) was sequenced within a study of blood T cell repertoires in COVID-19. Study-wide background: Collection of acute and convalescent COVID-19 samples took place in the United States, Italy and Spain. The analysed material was cDNA or gDNA that came from T cells, B-cell-depleted T cells, or PBMCs.

In the original analysis: Reference gene primer amplification gave estimated nucleated cell counts. The method was immunoSEQ multiplex PCR; TCRdb's version includes in-frame clones alone and lacks a portion of them. D and trimming were read from the DNA, whereas the V and J calls and clone size are those reported in that table. The sample shows approximately 58,000 clones, around 90% of them seen only once. The V end lost 3 bases, the J end lost 2 bases, and 13 bases lay between the germline ends. This CDR3 is built from 14 residues. Per germline, CDR1 GTSNPN and CDR2 SVGIG (reference sequence). The gene calls are TRBV30 and TRBJ2-5, with a weak D call TRBD2 (6 bases). Input material: peripheral blood. This TCR derives from a woman of 80 years or more with active COVID-19. CDR3 DNA sequence: TGTGCCTGGAGCGTTTCTAGCGTTCAAGAGACCCAGTACTTC. Protein: CAWSVSSVQETQYF.